These 5 T cell receptor beta chains originate from one sample sequenced in a study of cytotoxic CD8 clonotypes in ibrutinib-treated CLL. TCRdb's table, derived via immunoSEQ multiplex PCR, lists solely in-frame clones and lacks some. Here the sample spans 200,000 to 250,000 clones, 60% to 80% being singletons. This specimen was PBMCs, taken after 12 months of ibrutinib treatment. The receptors derive from a human donor with chronic lymphocytic leukemia.

The chain combines TRBV5-1 with TRBJ2-2; D is unresolved. V lost 2 bases and J lost 4, with 12 bases in between. CDR1 and CDR2 (germline): SGHRS, YFSETQ. The CDR3 length is 15 residues. CDR3 sequence: CASSLRRYSTGELFF. As DNA, the CDR3 is TGCGCCAGCAGCTTAAGGAGATATAGCACCGGGGAGCTGTTTTTT.

The chain couples TRBV9 to TRBJ1-1, with a possible D match to TRBD1 (5 bases). Germline values: CDR1 SGDLS, CDR2 YYNGEE. V lost 6 bases and J 3 bases, leaving 12 bases between the germline ends. The CDR3 contains 13 residues. CDR3 sequence reads: CASNAGRDTEAFF. In DNA form, the CDR3 reads TGTGCCAGCAATGCAGGGCGGGACACTGAAGCTTTCTTT.

CDR3 region: CASSTDRPNTGELFF. The CDR3 nucleotides read TGCGCCAGCAGCACCGACAGACCGAACACCGGGGAGCTGTTTTTT. The chain combines TRBV5-1 with TRBJ2-2; D is perhaps TRBD1 (5 bases). CDR1 and CDR2 from the germline V gene are SGHRS and YFSETQ. The CDR3 covers 15 residues. The V gene lost 4 bases and the J gene lost 0 bases, with 10 bases spanning the gap.

The gene calls are TRBV19 and TRBJ2-7; D gene uncertain. This CDR3 contains 14 residues. The V and J ends lost 3 bases and 6 bases respectively, with 15 bases between them. CDR1 is LNHDA, CDR2 SQIVND, per germline (reference sequence). The CDR3 spells CASSIVGLAPEQYF. CDR3 coding DNA: TGTGCCAGTAGTATTGTAGGCCTCGCTCCCGAGCAGTACTTC.

The chain has TRBV6-1 and TRBJ2-4; D remains ambiguous. The CDR3 has 15 amino acids. Germline-derived CDR1 and CDR2 are MNHNS and SASEGT. V was pared by 2 bases and J by 0 bases, with 8 bases between. Here the CDR3 DNA reads TGTGCCAGCAGTGAAATAGGCCTAGCCAAAAACATTCAGTACTTC. This gives the protein CASSEIGLAKNIQYF.